Here is one T cell receptor (beta chain) with its context. Its specificity is not known. The sample originates from a study of vaccination and CD4 T cells after COVID-19. Points from the study as a whole: Spike mono-reactive clones accounted for 304 of the 307 vaccine-specific clones found in convalescent patients.

Treatment of the sample: approximately nine-day PBMC culture with coronavirus spike peptide pools or control peptides (ViraFEST assay). Each well received about 2.2 million PBMCs, cultured with 7.5 to 10 IU/ml IL-2 and 9 to 10 ug/ml peptide pools. The Oncomine TCR Beta short-read assay was what sequenced the DNA obtained from cultured CD4+ T cells. Via MiXCR, TCRdb re-called the PCR reads, giving one row per CDR3 protein. The profile shows 10,000 to 15,000 distinct CDR3 sequences, 53% of them singletons. The V and J ends lost 4 bases and 4 bases respectively, with 13 bases between them. The CDR3 is made up of 15 amino acids. Per the germline V gene, CDR1 is SGHAT and CDR2 is FQNNGV.

Sample: CD4+ T cells from blood, cultured in vitro. This TCR came from a human donor who had recovered from COVID-19. The chain uses TRBV11-2 and TRBJ2-2; perhaps D is TRBD1 or TRBD2 (5 bases each). CDR3 bases: TGTGCCAGCAGCTGGGGGACGGTGGGCACCGGGGAGCTGTTTTTT. Translating gives CASSWGTVGTGELFF.